The rows below give T cell receptor beta chains drawn from one sample of a study of T cells in Graves' hyperthyroidism and ophthalmopathy. TCRdb redid the calling of the multiplex PCR reads with MiXCR, one entry per CDR3 protein. Of around 600,000 distinct CDR3 sequences listed, 15% to 17% are singletons. The sample comprised blood. These receptors were collected from a woman aged 25-40 years with Graves' hyperthyroidism. Both conserved end residues are part of each CDR3. D genes are given only for firm matches. The size entry is marked missing in some rows and otherwise reads once, few, many or a size class.

j_call clone_size d_call v_call cdr3_aa cdr3_nt
TRBJ1-1 many TRBD1 TRBV29-1 CSVDRRGQENTEAFF TGCAGCGTTGACCGTAGGGGACAGGAGAACACTGAAGCTTTCTTT
TRBJ2-7 many TRBD1 TRBV6-1 CASSKDRSSYEQYF TGTGCCAGCAGTAAGGACAGGAGCTCCTACGAGCAGTACTTC
TRBJ2-7 NA NA TRBV4-1 CASSQTTHFYEQYF TGCGCCAGCAGCCAAACAACTCATTTCTACGAGCAGTACTTC
TRBJ2-7 NA NA TRBV6-5 CASSYSTAHGQYF TGTGCCAGCAGTTACTCGACGGCGCATGGGCAGTACTTC
TRBJ1-3 few NA TRBV28 CASTYRRGQTFSGNTIYF TGTGCCAGCACCTATCGCCGAGGACAGACCTTCTCTGGAAACACCATATATTTT
TRBJ2-7 many NA TRBV12-3/TRBV12-4 CASSRRTAPYEQYF TGTGCCAGCAGCCGCAGGACTGCACCCTACGAGCAGTACTTC
TRBJ1-5 many TRBD1 TRBV19 CASSNPGTASNQPQHF TGTGCCAGTAGTAACCCAGGGACAGCAAGCAATCAGCCCCAGCATTTT
TRBJ1-1 many NA TRBV12-3/TRBV12-4 CASSTRTRAEAFF TGTGCCAGCAGCACACGGACCAGGGCTGAAGCTTTCTTT
TRBJ2-2 many NA TRBV7-2 CASSPTLGGTGELFF TGTGCCAGCAGTCCTACCCTCGGTGGAACCGGGGAGCTGTTTTTT
TRBJ2-1 many TRBD2 TRBV28 CASRLGLAGSYNEQFF TGTGCCAGCAGACTCGGACTAGCAGGGTCCTACAATGAGCAGTTCTTC
TRBJ1-6 NA NA TRBV30 CACRESYNSPLHF TGTGCCTGCCGGGAGTCCTATAATTCACCCCTCCACTTT
TRBJ2-3 many TRBD2 TRBV7-2 CASSLVAGGTDTQYF TGTGCCAGCAGCTTAGTTGCGGGAGGCACAGATACGCAGTATTTT
TRBJ2-1 many TRBD2 TRBV5-1 CASSYSGTNYNEQFF TGCGCCAGCAGCTATTCCGGGACTAACTACAATGAGCAGTTCTTC
TRBJ2-7 many TRBD1 TRBV6-1 CASSQRTGLYEQYF TGTGCCAGCAGTCAACGGACAGGGTTATACGAGCAGTACTTC
TRBJ1-5 few NA TRBV20-1 CSARVQGNQPQHF TGCAGTGCTAGAGTCCAGGGTAATCAGCCCCAGCATTTT
TRBJ2-1 many NA TRBV7-9 CASSTPRYGAAREKQFF TGTGCCAGCAGCACCCCCCGCTACGGGGCGGCCCGGGAGAAGCAGTTCTTC
TRBJ2-1 few TRBD2 TRBV5-1 CASSLTETSVGYGQFF TGCGCCAGCAGCTTGACCGAGACTAGCGTCGGGTACGGGCAGTTCTTC
TRBJ2-1 many NA TRBV6-1 CASSDWGRKQFF TGTGCCAGCAGTGATTGGGGACGGAAGCAGTTCTTC
TRBJ2-7 many TRBD2 TRBV7-2 CASSLWAGGASYEQYF TGTGCCAGCAGCTTATGGGCGGGGGGCGCCTCCTACGAGCAGTACTTC
TRBJ2-1 many TRBD1 TRBV9 CASSVVVKGRRMDRGSMTYNEQFF TGTGCCAGCAGCGTAGTTGTGAAGGGGCGGAGGATGGACAGGGGGTCGATGACCTACAATGAGCAGTTCTTC